Each of the 12 T cell receptor beta chains below was sequenced from the same sample in a study of molecular identifiers for immune sequencing clone quantification. TCRdb called the PCR reads again in MiXCR, with one record for every CDR3 protein. The data contain 350,000 or so distinct CDR3 sequences, about 21% of them seen just once; the ten biggest clones take up over 0.7%. Sequencing was performed on naive CD8+ T cells from blood, with Jurkat cell RNA spiked in. Documented subset: FACS-sorted CD8+CD4-CCR7+CD45RA+ naive T cells. These receptors were obtained from a human donor in good health. Some libraries in this study had Jurkat cell RNA spiked in.

This clonotype showed up many times. This chain links TRBV5-1 with TRBJ1-1; D not resolved. The CDR3 is 12 amino acids. Deletions cut 2 bases from V and 6 bases from J, with 8 bases between. Germline CDR1 is SGHRS and CDR2 is YFSETQ. This CDR3 reads CASSFAGPEAFF. CDR3 nucleotides: TGCGCCAGCAGCTTCGCGGGCCCTGAAGCTTTCTTT.

This clonotype has only a few counts. The V and J genes are TRBV7-9 and TRBJ1-5; D uncertain. Germline V CDR1 and CDR2: SEHNR, FQNEAQ (reference sequence). The ends were cut back, 3 bases at V and 3 bases at J, with 21 bases in the middle. CDR3 size: 18 residues. CDR3 DNA: TGTGCCAGCAGCTTTGGGTCCTACGGACGGGCAGACAATCAGCCCCAGCATTTT. It yields the protein CASSFGSYGRADNQPQHF.

This clonotype was counted a few times. The V call is TRBV19, the J call TRBJ2-4; 11 positions match TRBD2. The V segment lost 3 bases and the J segment 1 base; nucleotides outside the gene matches: 2. The CDR3 is 16 amino acids. CDR1 and CDR2 (germline): LNHDA, SQIVND (reference sequence). The CDR3 here is CASSMLAGGAKNIQYF. As DNA, the CDR3 is TGTGCCAGTAGTATGCTAGCGGGGGGCGCCAAAAACATTCAGTACTTC. Looking up the rest from reference TRBV19 and TRBJ2-4 gives the full variable domain: DGGITQSPKYLFRKEGQNVTLSCEQNLNHDAMYWYRQDPGQGLRLIYYSQIVNDFQKGDIAEGYSVSREKKESFPLTVTSAQKNPTAFYLCASSMLAGGAKNIQYFGAGTRLSVL.

This clonotype was counted a few times. This rearrangement joins TRBV7-9 to TRBJ2-7, with a weak D call TRBD1 (6 bases). Trimming shortened V by 4 bases and J by 7 bases, and 11 bases separated the two germline ends. The V gene's germline CDR1 is SEHNR and CDR2 FQNEAQ (reference sequence). The CDR3 sequence is 12 residues long. CDR3 in DNA: TGTGCCAGCAGCTCCAGGGGAGAAGAGCAGTACTTC. Translation: CASSSRGEEQYF.

This clonotype occurred many times. The V and J genes are TRBV6-6 and TRBJ2-5, with D perhaps being TRBD1 or TRBD2 (5 bases each). This CDR3 spans 13 amino acids. Germline assignment: CDR1 MNHNY and CDR2 SVGAGI (reference sequence). V dropped 3 bases and J dropped 2 bases, with 7 bases sitting between them. CDR3 protein: CASSYEGQETQYF. As DNA, the CDR3 is TGTGCCAGCAGTTATGAGGGGCAAGAGACCCAGTACTTC.

A word on this clonotype: This may stem from a read error, because a much larger clone lies one nucleotide away. The V and J genes are TRBV6-5 and TRBJ2-7; 8 nucleotides line up with TRBD1. Germline CDR1 MNHEY, CDR2 SVGAGI. The length of the CDR3 is 14 residues. The V gene end was trimmed by 2 bases and the J gene end by 6 bases; junction bases not matched to a gene: 6. This chain's CDR3 is CASSYPFDRGEQYF. The CDR3 DNA is TGTGCCAGCAGTTACCCGTTCGACAGGGGCGAGCAGTACTTC.

This clonotype was detected only once. Being one base from a much bigger clone, this may be a read error. CDR3 region: CASSLQTASTEAYF. The CDR3 bases are TGTGCCAGCAGCTTGCAGACAGCATCCACTGAAGCTTACTTT. The J gene is TRBJ1-1, the V gene TRBV5-4; the D gene is possibly TRBD1 (5 bases). The CDR3 is 14 amino acids. Germline-derived CDR1 and CDR2 are SGHNT and YYREEE (reference sequence).

The chain links TRBV3-1 to TRBJ1-4, with TRBD1 as a possible D gene (5 bases). CDR1 is LGHDT and CDR2 is YNNKEL in the germline V gene (reference sequence). This CDR3 comprises 15 residues. Trimming took 0 bases from V and 3 from J, leaving 8 bases between them. CDR3 loop: CASSQDWGSNEKLFF. The CDR3 coding sequence is TGTGCCAGCAGCCAAGATTGGGGGTCTAATGAAAAACTGTTTTTT.

The sample holds many counts of this clonotype. This sequence joins TRBV7-9 and TRBJ2-5; no firm D call. V lost 5 bases and J lost 4, with 8 bases in between. The V gene's germline CDR1 is SEHNR and CDR2 FQNEAQ (reference sequence). This CDR3 has 12 amino acids. CDR3 sequence: CASSTYSETQYF. The DNA for the CDR3 is TGTGCCAGCAGCACTTACTCAGAGACCCAGTACTTC.

Comment on this clonotype: At one end, the junction sequence differs from germline, possibly due to a read error. The chain links TRBV7-7 to TRBJ2-2, with D perhaps TRBD2 (6 bases). Germline CDR1 SSHAT, CDR2 FNYEAQ (reference sequence). The CDR3 runs 18 residues. The CDR3 nucleotides read TGTGCCAGCAGCTTAGATCCGGGGACTTACGCGAACACCGGGGAGCTGTCTTTT. It yields the protein CASSLDPGTYANTGELSF. The full variable domain, completed using reference TRBV7-7 and TRBJ2-2, is GAGVSQSPRYKVTKRGQDVTLRCDPISSHATLYWYQQALGQGPEFLTYFNYEAQPDKSGLPSDRFSAERPEGSISTLTIQRTEQRDSAMYRCASSLDPGTYANTGELSFGEGSRLTVL.

This clonotype was observed many times. The rearrangement joins TRBV5-1 to TRBJ2-3; TRBD1 agrees at 8 bases. Germline V gene data show CDR1 as SGHRS and CDR2 as YFSETQ. The CDR3 contains 16 residues. V was clipped by 3 bases and J by 5 bases; unmatched bases: 11. The CDR3, as DNA: TGCGCCAGCAGCTGGAGGGGACAGGCCGTTGTAGATACGCAGTATTTT. Protein: CASSWRGQAVVDTQYF. Full variable domain (missing parts from reference TRBV5-1 and TRBJ2-3): KAGVTQTPRYLIKTRGQQVTLSCSPISGHRSVSWYQQTPGQGLQFLFEYFSETQRNKGNFPGRFSGRQFSNSRSEMNVSTLELGDSALYLCASSWRGQAVVDTQYFGPGTRLTVL.

As for this clonotype: A read error may explain this, as a much larger clone is one base away. The chain couples TRBV4-3 to TRBJ2-7; D not resolved. This CDR3 is built from 14 residues. Looked up from germline, CDR1 is LGHNA and CDR2 is YSLEER. The CDR3 region is CASSQARGTYVQYF. The CDR3 nucleotides read TGCGCCAGCAGCCAAGCGAGAGGCACCTACGTGCAGTACTTC.